This T cell receptor beta chain was observed in a study of T cells in localized non-small cell lung cancer. This clone appeared a single time. Its antigen is still unknown. Measured with immunoSEQ multiplex PCR; TCRdb has only the in-frame clones, and not every one. Of over 6,000 clones in the sample, approximately 16% were seen once. This CDR3 spans 16 amino acids. CDR1 KGHSH and CDR2 LQKENI come from the germline V gene. The V gene end was trimmed by 1 base and the J gene end by 4 bases; junction bases not matched to a gene: 7. Study-level points and caveats: Of the tissues analyzed, uninvolved adjacent lung showed maximal T cell clonality, greater than tumor. Increased T cell density in blood showed an association with longer overall survival.

The material was normal lung tissue next to the tumor, obtained before any cancer treatment. This clonotype originated in a male donor aged 60 or over with stage II squamous cell lung carcinoma. V and J are TRBV18 and TRBJ2-5; 9 nucleotides line up with TRBD1. The CDR3 DNA sequence: TGTGCCAGCTCACCACTAGGGACAGGGATTGGAGAGACCCAGTACTTC. It yields the protein CASSPLGTGIGETQYF.